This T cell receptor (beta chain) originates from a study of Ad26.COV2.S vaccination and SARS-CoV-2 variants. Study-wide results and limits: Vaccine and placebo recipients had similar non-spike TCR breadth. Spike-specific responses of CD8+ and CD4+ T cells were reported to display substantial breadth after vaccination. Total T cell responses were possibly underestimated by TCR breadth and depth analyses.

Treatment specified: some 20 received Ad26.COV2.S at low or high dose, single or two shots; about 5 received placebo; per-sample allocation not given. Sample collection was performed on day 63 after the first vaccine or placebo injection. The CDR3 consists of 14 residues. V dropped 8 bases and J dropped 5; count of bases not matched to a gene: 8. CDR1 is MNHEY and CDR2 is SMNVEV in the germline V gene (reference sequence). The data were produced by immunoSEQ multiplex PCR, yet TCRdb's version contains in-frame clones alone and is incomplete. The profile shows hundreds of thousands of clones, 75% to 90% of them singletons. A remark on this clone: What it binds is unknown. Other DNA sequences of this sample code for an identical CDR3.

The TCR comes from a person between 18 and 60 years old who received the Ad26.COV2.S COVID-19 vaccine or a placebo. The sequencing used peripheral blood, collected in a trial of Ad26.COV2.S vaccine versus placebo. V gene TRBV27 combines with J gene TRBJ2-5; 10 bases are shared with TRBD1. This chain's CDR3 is CASGRDRGWETQYF. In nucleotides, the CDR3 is TGTGCCAGCGGCCGGGACAGGGGTTGGGAGACCCAGTACTTC.